Given below is one T cell receptor beta chain in context. This CDR3 is built from 15 residues. The germline CDR1 and CDR2 sequences are SGHDT and YYEEEE. The junction had 6 bases not matched to a gene; V was cut back by 3 bases and J by 9 bases. The data originate from a study of blood T cell repertoires in COVID-19. Study-wide background: From the United States, Italy and Spain came samples of acute and convalescent COVID-19.

The table came from immunoSEQ multiplex PCR; TCRdb's copy has only in-frame clones and leaves some out. The data show about half a million clones, more than 85% seen once. Participants were placed into cohorts based on the clinical history they reported. Each recovered donor of Cohort 3 presented with two negative PCRs, clearance, or symptom resolution. The sample taken for sequencing was PBMCs or T cells enriched from blood (not recorded which). The TCR was taken from a woman in her sixties or seventies who had recovered from COVID-19. This sequence joins TRBV5-6 and TRBJ2-1; 13 nucleotides align to TRBD2. The DNA of the CDR3 is TGTGCCAGCAGCTGGACTAGCGGGGGCCTCATTGAGCAGTTCTTC. Its protein is CASSWTSGGLIEQFF.